A single T cell receptor beta chain is shown here with its context. One Seattle source followed patients from active infection through their disease course. Germline CDR1 MGHRA, CDR2 YSYEKL. This CDR3 contains 15 residues. Losses at the gene ends were 4 bases for V and 3 bases for J; bases not matched to a gene: 2. Under the authors' procedure: Nucleated cell number was recorded as an estimate derived from reference gene primer amplification. Libraries were prepared by immunoSEQ multiplex PCR; TCRdb keeps only in-frame clonotypes and omits some of them. V and J calls plus clone size are reproduced from that table; the DNA served to infer D and trimming. Here the sample spans 300,000 to 350,000 clones, 85% to 90% being singletons. This specimen comes from a study of blood T cell repertoires in COVID-19.

This sequence joins TRBV4-1 and TRBJ2-7; 14 bases fit TRBD2. The sequenced material came from peripheral blood. The clonotype comes from a woman aged 45-65 years with COVID-19, enrolled during active disease. The CDR3 spells CASSRGTSGSYEQYF. The CDR3 DNA is TGCGCCAGCAGCCGAGGGACTAGCGGGAGCTACGAGCAGTACTTC.